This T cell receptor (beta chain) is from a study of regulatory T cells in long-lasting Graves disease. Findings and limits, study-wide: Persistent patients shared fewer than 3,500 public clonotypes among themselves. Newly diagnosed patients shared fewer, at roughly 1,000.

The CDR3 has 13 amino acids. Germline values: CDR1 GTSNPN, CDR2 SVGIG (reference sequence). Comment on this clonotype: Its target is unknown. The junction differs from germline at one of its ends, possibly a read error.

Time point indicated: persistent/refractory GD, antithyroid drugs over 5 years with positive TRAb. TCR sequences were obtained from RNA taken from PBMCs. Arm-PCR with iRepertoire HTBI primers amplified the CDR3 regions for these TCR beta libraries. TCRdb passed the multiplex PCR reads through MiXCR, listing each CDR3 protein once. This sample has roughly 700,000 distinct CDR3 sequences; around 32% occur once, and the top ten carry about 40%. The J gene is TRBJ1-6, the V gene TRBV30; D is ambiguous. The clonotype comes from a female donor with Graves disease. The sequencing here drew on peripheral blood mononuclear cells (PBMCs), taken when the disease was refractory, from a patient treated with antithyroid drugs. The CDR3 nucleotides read TGTGCCTGGATTAAGGGTCGGTACACTGAAGCTTCCTTT. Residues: CAWIKGRYTEASF.